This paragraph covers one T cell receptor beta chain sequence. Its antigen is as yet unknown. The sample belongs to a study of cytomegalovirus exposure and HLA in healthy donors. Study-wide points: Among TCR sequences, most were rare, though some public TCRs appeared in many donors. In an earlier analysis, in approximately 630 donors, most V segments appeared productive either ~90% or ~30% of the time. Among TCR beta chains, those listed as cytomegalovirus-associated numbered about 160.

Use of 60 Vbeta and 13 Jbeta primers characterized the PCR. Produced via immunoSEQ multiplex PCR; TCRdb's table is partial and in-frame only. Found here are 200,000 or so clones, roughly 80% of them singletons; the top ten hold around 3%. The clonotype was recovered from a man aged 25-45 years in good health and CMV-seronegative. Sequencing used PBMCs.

CDR3 coding DNA: TGTGCCAGCAGCTGGGGGTCACAGGGTCCCCAAGAGACCCAGTACTTC. Translation: CASSWGSQGPQETQYF. The chain is built from TRBV11-2 and TRBJ2-5, with a tentative D call TRBD1 (6 bases). Germline assignment: CDR1 SGHAT and CDR2 FQNNGV. This CDR3 is 16 amino acids long. V lost 4 bases to trimming and J lost 1 base, with 16 bases between them.